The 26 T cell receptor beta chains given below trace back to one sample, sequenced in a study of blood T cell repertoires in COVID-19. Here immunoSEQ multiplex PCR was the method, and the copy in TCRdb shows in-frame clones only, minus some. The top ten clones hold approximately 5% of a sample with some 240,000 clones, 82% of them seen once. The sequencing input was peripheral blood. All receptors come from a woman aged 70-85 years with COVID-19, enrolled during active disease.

Written as DNA, the CDR3 is TGTGCCAGCAGCCTGCACGGTGAGCAGTTCTTC. Amino acids: CASSLHGEQFF. This chain links TRBV7-8 with TRBJ2-1; no reliable D call. Between the trimmed V and J ends, which lost 5 bases and 9 bases, there was a span of 8 bases. The CDR3 consists of 11 residues. The germline V gene has CDR1 SGHVS and CDR2 FQNEAQ.

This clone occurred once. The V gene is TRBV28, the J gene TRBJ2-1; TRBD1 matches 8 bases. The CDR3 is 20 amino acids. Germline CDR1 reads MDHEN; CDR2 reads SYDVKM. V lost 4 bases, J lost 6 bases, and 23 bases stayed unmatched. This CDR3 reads CASSSKGGQGPGRGTNEQFF. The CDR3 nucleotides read TGTGCCAGCAGTTCCAAGGGAGGACAGGGTCCCGGGAGAGGAACCAATGAGCAGTTCTTC. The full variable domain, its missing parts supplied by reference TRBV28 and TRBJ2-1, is DVKVTQSSRYLVKRTGEKVFLECVQDMDHENMFWYRQDPGLGLRLIYFSYDVKMKEKGDIPEGYSVSREKKERFSLILESASTNQTSMYLCASSSKGGQGPGRGTNEQFFGPGTRLTVL.

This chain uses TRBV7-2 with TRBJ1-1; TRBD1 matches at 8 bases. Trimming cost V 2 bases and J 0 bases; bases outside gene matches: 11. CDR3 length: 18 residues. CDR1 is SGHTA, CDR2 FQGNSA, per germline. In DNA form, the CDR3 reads TGTGCCAGCAGCTTACTCGGGACAGGCGAACTGTTGAACACTGAAGCTTTCTTT. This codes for CASSLLGTGELLNTEAFF.

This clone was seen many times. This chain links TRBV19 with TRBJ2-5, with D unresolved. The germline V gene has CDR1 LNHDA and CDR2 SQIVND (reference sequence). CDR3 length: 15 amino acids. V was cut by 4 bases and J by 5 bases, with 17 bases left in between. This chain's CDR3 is CASSTGSSLRETQYF. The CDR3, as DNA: TGTGCCAGTAGTACCGGGTCATCCCTGCGCGAGACCCAGTACTTC.

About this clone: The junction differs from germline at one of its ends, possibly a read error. The CDR3 protein is CASSEASTDF. In DNA form, the CDR3 reads TGTGCCAGCAGTGAAGCTTCTACGGACTTC. The rearrangement joins TRBV2 to TRBJ2-7; the D is unclear. Germline loops: CDR1 SNHLY, CDR2 FYNNEI. The CDR3 covers 10 residues.

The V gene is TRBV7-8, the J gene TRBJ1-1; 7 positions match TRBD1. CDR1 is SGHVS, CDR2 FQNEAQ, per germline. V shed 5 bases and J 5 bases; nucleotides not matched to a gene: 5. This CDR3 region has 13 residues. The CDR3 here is CASSGRQGTEAFF. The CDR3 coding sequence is TGTGCCAGCAGCGGACGACAGGGAACTGAAGCTTTCTTT.

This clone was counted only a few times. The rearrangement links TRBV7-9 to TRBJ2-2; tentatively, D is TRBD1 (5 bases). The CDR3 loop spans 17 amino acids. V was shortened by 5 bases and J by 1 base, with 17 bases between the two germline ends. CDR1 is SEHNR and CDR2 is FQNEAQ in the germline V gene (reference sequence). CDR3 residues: CASSQKKTGQNTGELFF. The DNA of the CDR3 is TGTGCCAGCAGCCAGAAAAAGACTGGACAGAACACCGGGGAGCTGTTTTTT.

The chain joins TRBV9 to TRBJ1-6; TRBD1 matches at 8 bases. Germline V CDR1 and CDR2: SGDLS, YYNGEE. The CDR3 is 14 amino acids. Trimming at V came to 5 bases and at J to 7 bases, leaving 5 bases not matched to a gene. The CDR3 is CASRRTGTNSPLHF. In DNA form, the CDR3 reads TGTGCCAGCAGGAGGACAGGGACCAATTCACCCCTCCACTTT.

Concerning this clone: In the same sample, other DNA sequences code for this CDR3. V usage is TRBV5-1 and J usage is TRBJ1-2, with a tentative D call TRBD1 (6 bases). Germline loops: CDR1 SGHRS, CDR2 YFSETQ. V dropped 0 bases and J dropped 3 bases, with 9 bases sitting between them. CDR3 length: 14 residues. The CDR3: CASSLDGGDYGYTF. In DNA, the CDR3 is TGCGCCAGCAGCTTGGATGGGGGCGACTATGGCTACACCTTC.

CDR3 nucleotide sequence: TGCGCCAGCAGCTTGGACATGAACACTGAAGCTTTCTTT. Its translation is CASSLDMNTEAFF. V gene TRBV5-1 combines with J gene TRBJ1-1; D remains ambiguous. Trimming removed 0 bases at V and 0 bases at J, with 3 bases between. CDR1 and CDR2 from the germline V gene are SGHRS and YFSETQ. The CDR3 is 13 residues long.

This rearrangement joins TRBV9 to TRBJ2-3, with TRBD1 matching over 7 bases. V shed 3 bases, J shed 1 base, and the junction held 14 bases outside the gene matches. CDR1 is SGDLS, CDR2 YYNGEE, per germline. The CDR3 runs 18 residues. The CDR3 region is CASSASVVSGQRTDTQYF. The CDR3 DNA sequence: TGTGCCAGCAGCGCATCAGTCGTCTCGGGACAGCGCACAGATACGCAGTATTTT.

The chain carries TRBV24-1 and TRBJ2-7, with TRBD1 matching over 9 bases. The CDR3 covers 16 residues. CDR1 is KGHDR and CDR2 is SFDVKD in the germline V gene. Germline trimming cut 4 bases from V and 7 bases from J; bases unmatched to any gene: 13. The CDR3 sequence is CATSETGTGPSGEQYF. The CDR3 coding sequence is TGTGCCACCAGTGAGACCGGGACAGGGCCCTCCGGGGAGCAGTACTTC.

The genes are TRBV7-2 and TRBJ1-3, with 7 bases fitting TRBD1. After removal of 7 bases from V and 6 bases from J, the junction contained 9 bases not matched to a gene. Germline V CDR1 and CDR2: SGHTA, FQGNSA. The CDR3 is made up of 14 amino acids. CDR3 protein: CASKTDRSTNTIYF. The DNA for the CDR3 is TGTGCCAGCAAGACGGACAGGTCTACAAACACCATATATTTT.

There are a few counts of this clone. The CDR3 DNA reads as TGTGCCAGCACTCAGGACTCGAACACTGAAGCTTTCTTT. It is translated as CASTQDSNTEAFF. V is TRBV6-6 and J is TRBJ1-1, with D uncertain. The V gene lost 7 bases and the J gene lost 1 base, with 10 bases spanning the gap. Germline V CDR1 and CDR2: MNHNY, SVGAGI (reference sequence). The CDR3 spans 13 residues.

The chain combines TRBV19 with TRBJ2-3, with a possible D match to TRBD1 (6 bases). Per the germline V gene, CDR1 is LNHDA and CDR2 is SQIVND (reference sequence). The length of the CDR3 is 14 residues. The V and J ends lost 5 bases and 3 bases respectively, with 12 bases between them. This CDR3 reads CASSWQGNTDTQYF. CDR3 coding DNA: TGTGCCAGTAGTTGGCAGGGGAATACAGATACGCAGTATTTT.

This CDR3 reads CASSSGTSGRATDEQFF. For the CDR3, the DNA is TGTGCCAGCAGCTCCGGGACTAGCGGGAGGGCCACCGATGAGCAGTTCTTC. V is TRBV11-3 and J is TRBJ2-1; 16 bases fit TRBD2. CDR1 and CDR2 from the germline V gene are SGHNT and YENEEA. The CDR3 consists of 17 residues. V was clipped by 4 bases and J by 8 bases; unmatched bases: 8.

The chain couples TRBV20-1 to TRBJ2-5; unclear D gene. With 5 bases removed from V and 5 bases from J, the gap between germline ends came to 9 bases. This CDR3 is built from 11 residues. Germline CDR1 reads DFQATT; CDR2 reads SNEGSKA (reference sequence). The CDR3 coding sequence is TGCAGTGCTCCTCTATTGGAGACCCAGTACTTC. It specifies CSAPLLETQYF.

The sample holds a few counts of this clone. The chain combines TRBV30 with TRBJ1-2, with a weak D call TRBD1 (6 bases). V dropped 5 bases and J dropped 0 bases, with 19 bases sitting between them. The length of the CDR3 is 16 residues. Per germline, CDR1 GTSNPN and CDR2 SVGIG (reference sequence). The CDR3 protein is CAWELPLGHPNYGYTF. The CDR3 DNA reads TGTGCCTGGGAGTTACCTTTGGGACACCCTAACTATGGCTACACCTTC.

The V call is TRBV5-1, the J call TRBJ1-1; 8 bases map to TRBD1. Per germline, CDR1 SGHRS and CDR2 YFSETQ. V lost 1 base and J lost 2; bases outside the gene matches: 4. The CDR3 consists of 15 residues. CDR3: CASSLWQGANTEAFF. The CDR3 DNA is TGCGCCAGCAGCTTGTGGCAGGGGGCAAACACTGAAGCTTTCTTT.

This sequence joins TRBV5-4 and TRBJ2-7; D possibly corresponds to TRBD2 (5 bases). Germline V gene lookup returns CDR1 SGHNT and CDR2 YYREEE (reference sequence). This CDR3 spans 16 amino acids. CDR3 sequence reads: CAFRAGGNRPTYEQYF. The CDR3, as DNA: TGTGCTTTTCGGGCAGGAGGCAACCGCCCCACCTACGAGCAGTACTTC. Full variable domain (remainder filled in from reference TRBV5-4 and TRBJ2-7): ETGVTQSPTHLIKTRGQQVTLRCSSQSGHNTVSWYQQALGQGPQFIFQYYREEENGRGNFPPRFSGLQFPNYSSELNVNALELDDSALYLCAFRAGGNRPTYEQYFGPGTRLTVT.

The CDR3 protein is CASSPQMNTEAFF. The CDR3, as DNA: TGTGCCAGCAGCCCTCAGATGAACACTGAAGCTTTCTTT. The V gene is TRBV7-2, the J gene TRBJ1-1; no clear D gene. CDR1 and CDR2 from the germline V gene are SGHTA and FQGNSA. The CDR3 totals 13 residues. V was pared by 5 bases and J by 0 bases, with 7 bases between.

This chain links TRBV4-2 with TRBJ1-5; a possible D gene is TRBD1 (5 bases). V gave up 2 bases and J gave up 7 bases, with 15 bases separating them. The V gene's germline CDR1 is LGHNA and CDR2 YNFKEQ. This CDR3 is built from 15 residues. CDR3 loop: CASSQNPRGGQPQHF. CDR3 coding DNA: TGTGCCAGCAGCCAAAACCCAAGGGGAGGCCAGCCCCAGCATTTT.

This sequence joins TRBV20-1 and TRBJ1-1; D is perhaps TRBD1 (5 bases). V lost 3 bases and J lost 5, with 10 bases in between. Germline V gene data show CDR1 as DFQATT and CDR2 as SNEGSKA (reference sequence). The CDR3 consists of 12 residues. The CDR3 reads CSASWGETEAFF. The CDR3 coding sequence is TGCAGTGCTAGTTGGGGGGAAACTGAAGCTTTCTTT.

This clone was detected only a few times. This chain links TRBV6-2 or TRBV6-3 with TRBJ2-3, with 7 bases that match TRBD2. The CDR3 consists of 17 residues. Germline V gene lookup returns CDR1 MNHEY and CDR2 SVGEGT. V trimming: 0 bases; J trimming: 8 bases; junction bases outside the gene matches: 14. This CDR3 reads CASSYSERGPTPGTQYF. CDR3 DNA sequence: TGTGCCAGCAGTTACTCGGAGCGGGGCCCCACGCCAGGTACGCAGTATTTT.

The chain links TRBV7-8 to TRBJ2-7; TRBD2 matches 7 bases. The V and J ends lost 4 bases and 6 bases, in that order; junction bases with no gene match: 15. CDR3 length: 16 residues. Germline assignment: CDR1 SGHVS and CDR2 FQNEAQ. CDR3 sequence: CASSSRGAGTSFEQYF. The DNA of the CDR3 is TGTGCCAGCAGCTCCCGGGGAGCGGGGACCTCTTTCGAGCAGTACTTC.

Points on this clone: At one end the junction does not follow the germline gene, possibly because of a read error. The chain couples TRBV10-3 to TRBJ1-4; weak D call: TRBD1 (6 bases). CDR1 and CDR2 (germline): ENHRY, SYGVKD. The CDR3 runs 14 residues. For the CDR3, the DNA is TGTGTCATCAGTCGGACAGTAGCGAATGAAAAACTGTTTTTT. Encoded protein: CVISRTVANEKLFF.